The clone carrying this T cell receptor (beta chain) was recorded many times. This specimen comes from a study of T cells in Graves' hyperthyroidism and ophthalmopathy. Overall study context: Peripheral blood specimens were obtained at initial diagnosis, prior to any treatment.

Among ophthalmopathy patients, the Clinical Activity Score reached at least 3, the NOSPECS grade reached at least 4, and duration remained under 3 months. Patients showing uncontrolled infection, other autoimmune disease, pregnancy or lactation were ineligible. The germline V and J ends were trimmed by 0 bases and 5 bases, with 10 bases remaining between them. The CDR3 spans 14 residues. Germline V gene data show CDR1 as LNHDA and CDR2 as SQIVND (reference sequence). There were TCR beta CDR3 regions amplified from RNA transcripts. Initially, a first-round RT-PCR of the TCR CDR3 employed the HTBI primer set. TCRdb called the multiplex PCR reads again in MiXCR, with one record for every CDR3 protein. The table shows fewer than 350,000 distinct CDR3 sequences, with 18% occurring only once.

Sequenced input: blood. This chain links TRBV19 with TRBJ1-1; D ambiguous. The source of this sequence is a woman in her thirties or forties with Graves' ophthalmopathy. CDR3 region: CASSIDPRWTEAFF. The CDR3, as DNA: TGTGCCAGTAGTATAGACCCCCGTTGGACTGAAGCTTTCTTT.